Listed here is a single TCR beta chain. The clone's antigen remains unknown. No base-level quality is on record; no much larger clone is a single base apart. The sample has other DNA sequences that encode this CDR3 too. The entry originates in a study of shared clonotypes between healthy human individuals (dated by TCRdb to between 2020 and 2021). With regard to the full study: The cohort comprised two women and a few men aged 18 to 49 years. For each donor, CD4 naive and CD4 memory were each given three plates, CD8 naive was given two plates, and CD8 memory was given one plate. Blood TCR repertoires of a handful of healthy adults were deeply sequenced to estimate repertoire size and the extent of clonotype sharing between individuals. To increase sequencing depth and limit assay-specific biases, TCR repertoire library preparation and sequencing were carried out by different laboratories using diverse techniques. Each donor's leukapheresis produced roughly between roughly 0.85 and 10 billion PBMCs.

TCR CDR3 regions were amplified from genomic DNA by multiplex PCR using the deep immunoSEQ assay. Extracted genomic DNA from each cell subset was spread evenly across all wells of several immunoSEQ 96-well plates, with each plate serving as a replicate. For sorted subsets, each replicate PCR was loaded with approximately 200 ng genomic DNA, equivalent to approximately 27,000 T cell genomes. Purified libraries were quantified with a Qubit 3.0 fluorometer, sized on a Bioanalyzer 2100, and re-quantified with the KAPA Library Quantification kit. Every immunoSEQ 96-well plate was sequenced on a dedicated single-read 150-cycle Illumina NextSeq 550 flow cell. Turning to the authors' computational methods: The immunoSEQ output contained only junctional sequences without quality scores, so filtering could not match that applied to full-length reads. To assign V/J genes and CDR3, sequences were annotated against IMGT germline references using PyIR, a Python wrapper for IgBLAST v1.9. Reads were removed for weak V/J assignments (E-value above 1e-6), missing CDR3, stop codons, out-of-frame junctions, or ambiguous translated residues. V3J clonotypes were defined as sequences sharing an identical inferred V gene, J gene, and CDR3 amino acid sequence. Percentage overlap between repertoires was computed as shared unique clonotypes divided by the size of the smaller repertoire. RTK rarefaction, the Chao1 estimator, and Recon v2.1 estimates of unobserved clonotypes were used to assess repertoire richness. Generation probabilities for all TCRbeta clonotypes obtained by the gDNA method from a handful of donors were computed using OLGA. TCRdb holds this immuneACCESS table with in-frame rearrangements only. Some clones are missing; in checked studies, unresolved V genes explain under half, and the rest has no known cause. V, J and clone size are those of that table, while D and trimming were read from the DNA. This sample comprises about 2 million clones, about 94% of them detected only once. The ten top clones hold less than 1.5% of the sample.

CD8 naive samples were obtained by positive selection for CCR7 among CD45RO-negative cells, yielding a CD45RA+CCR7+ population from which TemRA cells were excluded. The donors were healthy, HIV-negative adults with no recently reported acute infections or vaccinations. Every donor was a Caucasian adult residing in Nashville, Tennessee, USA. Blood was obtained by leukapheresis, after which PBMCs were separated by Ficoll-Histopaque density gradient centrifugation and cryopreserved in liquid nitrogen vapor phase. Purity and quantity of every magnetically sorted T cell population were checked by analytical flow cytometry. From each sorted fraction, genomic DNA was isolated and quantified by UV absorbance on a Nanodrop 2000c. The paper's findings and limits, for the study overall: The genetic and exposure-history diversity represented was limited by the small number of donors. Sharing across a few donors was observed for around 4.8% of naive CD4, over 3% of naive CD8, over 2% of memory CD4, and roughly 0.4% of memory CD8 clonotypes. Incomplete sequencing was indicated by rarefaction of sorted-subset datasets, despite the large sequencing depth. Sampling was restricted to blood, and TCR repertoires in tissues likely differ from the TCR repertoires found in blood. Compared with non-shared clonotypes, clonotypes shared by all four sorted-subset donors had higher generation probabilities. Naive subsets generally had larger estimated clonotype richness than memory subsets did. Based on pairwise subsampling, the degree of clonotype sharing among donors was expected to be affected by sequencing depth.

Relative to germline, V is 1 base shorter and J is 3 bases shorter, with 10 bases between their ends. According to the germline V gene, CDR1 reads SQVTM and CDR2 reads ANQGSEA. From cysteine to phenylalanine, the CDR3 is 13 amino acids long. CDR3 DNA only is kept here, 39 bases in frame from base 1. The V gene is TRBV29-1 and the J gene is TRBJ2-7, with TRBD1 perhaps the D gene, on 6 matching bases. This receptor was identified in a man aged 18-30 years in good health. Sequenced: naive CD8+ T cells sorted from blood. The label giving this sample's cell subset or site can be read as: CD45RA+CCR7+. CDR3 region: CSVEVGAGYEQYF. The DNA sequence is TGCAGCGTTGAAGTGGGGGCAGGCTACGAGCAGTACTTC.